These 18 T cell receptor beta chains originate from one sample sequenced in a study of CD8+CD57+ T cells in acquired aplastic anemia (dated by TCRdb to 2016 to 2019). The sequencing machine was an Illumina HiSeq 2000. Profiling of TCR beta VDJ combinations and CDR3 sequences used genomic DNA as the template. The raw public data were reprocessed by TCRdb itself: fastp quality trimming at Q25, MiXCR clonotype calling, in-frame beta chains only. Duplicate CDR3 protein sequences are folded into a single record with the most common DNA and genes. The table for this sample lists under 150,000 distinct CDR3 sequences; approximately 41% of them were counted only once. The ten biggest clones cover 8.4% of the sample. The source material was sorted CD4+, CD8+, or CD8+CD57+ T cells (not recorded which) from PBMCs. The receptors were sampled from a human donor in good health, serving as a control.

The chain carries TRBV10-3 and TRBJ2-3; 12 nucleotides align to TRBD2. The CDR3 spans 16 residues. With V trimmed by 2 bases and J by 4 bases, 4 bases remained unmatched. Germline loops: CDR1 ENHRY, CDR2 SYGVKD. DNA of the CDR3: TGTGCCATCAGTGAGCTGTCTAGCGGGGGGGCAGATACGCAGTATTTT. As protein: CAISELSSGGADTQYF.

CDR3 amino acids: CASSPPDRYGYTF. The CDR3 DNA reads as TGTGCCAGCAGCCCCCCCGACCGCTATGGCTACACCTTC. The chain carries TRBV7-3 and TRBJ1-2, with D unresolved. The ends were cut back, 5 bases at V and 4 bases at J, with 11 bases in the middle. The CDR3 is 13 amino acids. Germline CDR1 reads SGHTA; CDR2 reads FQGTGA.

For this clonotype: The junction does not match germline at one end; this may be a read error. This rearrangement joins TRBV2 to TRBJ2-6; 8 nucleotides agree with TRBD2. The CDR3 spans 15 residues. In germline, CDR1 is SNHLY, CDR2 FYNNEI. CDR3 sequence: CASRDPGTRAYVLTF. The CDR3, as DNA: TGTGCCAGCAGAGACCCAGGGACTAGGGCCTACGTCCTGACTTTC.

This clonotype was counted ten times or more. The chain carries TRBV12-3 or TRBV12-4 and TRBJ1-5; D might be TRBD1 (6 bases). The CDR3 consists of 15 residues. With 5 bases removed from V and 4 bases from J, the gap between germline ends came to 15 bases. The CDR3 sequence: CASSVVQGQNQPQHF. The CDR3 DNA is TGTGCCAGCAGTGTCGTTCAGGGACAAAATCAGCCCCAGCATTTT.

This clonotype was picked up many times. V gene TRBV9 combines with J gene TRBJ1-3; D unresolved. The germline gives CDR1 SGDLS, CDR2 YYNGEE. The CDR3 loop spans 14 amino acids. The ends were cut back, 0 bases at V and 1 base at J, with 5 bases in the middle. The CDR3, as DNA: TGTGCCAGCAGCGTAGTGGAGTCTGGAAACACCATATATTTT. Protein product: CASSVVESGNTIYF.

The table lists this clonotype with a count of one. A single base separates this from a much larger clone, so it may be a read error. The gene calls are TRBV30 and TRBJ1-2; TRBD1 aligns across 7 bases. CDR3 length: 12 amino acids. CDR1 GTSNPN and CDR2 SVGIG come from the germline V gene (reference sequence). The CDR3, as DNA: TGTGCCTGGCGATTAGGGGGCTACGGCTGCACCTTC. Protein sequence: CAWRLGGYGCTF.

This clonotype was observed a handful of times. V gene TRBV6-1 combines with J gene TRBJ2-4, with 7 positions matching TRBD1. This CDR3 is built from 16 residues. With 4 bases clipped from V and 0 bases from J, the junction kept 6 bases outside the gene matches. Germline V gives CDR1 MNHNS, CDR2 SASEGT. As DNA, the CDR3 is TGTGCCAGCAGTGTAGGGGGCACCATAGCCAAAAACATTCAGTACTTC. It codes for CASSVGGTIAKNIQYF.

This clonotype was found many times. The chain employs TRBV10-3 and TRBJ1-2; D may be TRBD1 (5 bases). Per the germline V gene, CDR1 is ENHRY and CDR2 is SYGVKD. The CDR3 contains 14 residues. Trimming stripped 3 bases from V and 6 bases from J, with 14 bases between. The CDR3 DNA is TGTGCCATCAGTGATCAGGGCTACATCGATGGCTACACCTTC. It is translated as CAISDQGYIDGYTF.

With respect to this clonotype: A read error is possible here, since a much larger clone lies one base away. The rearrangement joins TRBV5-1 to TRBJ1-2; no definite D call. Germline V lookup: CDR1 SGHRS, CDR2 YFSETQ. This CDR3 contains 15 residues. The CDR3 DNA follows: TGCGCCTGCAGCTTGAGGCAGACTAGTAACTATGGCTACACCTTC. Its protein product is CACSLRQTSNYGYTF.

This clonotype was found once. This chain uses TRBV20-1 with TRBJ1-1, with a weak D call TRBD1 (6 bases). The germline V and J ends were trimmed by 3 bases and 4 bases, with 15 bases remaining between them. The CDR3 totals 14 residues. Germline V CDR1 and CDR2: DFQATT, SNEGSKA (reference sequence). CDR3 sequence (DNA): TGCAGTGCTAGTGCAGGGGCGATGATCACTGAAGCTTTCTTT. Protein sequence: CSASAGAMITEAFF.

The CDR3 sequence: CASSYSSGEYNEQFF. The CDR3, as DNA: TGTGCCAGCAGTTACTCTAGCGGGGAATACAATGAGCAGTTCTTC. This rearrangement joins TRBV6-2 or TRBV6-3 to TRBJ2-1, with 8 bases lining up with TRBD2. The CDR3 is 15 residues long. V was pared by 0 bases and J by 4 bases, with 2 bases of the junction left unmatched. Germline V gene lookup returns CDR1 MNHEY and CDR2 SVGEGT.

This clonotype was detected many times. This chain uses TRBV11-2 with TRBJ2-1; unclear D gene. Trimming pared 3 bases from V and 4 bases from J, leaving 13 bases between. Germline CDR1 SGHAT, CDR2 FQNNGV. The CDR3 totals 15 residues. In DNA form, the CDR3 reads TGTGCCAGCAGCTTCGGACCCTCCCAATACAATGAGCAGTTCTTC. As protein: CASSFGPSQYNEQFF.

This clonotype was counted at least ten times. The CDR3 here is CASSEKRPADRAYQPQHF. The CDR3 nucleotides are TGTGCCAGCAGTGAAAAACGGCCGGCCGACAGGGCGTATCAGCCCCAGCATTTT. The chain is built from TRBV6-1 and TRBJ1-5; 7 positions match TRBD1. The CDR3 runs to 18 residues. After removal of 2 bases from V and 5 bases from J, the junction contained 15 bases not matched to a gene. Germline V lookup: CDR1 MNHNS, CDR2 SASEGT.

This clonotype was seen many times. This sequence joins TRBV3-1 and TRBJ1-2; 8 nucleotides match TRBD1. V shed 1 base and J 2 bases; nucleotides not matched to a gene: 3. The CDR3 sequence is 15 residues long. Germline V gene sequence: CDR1 LGHDT, CDR2 YNNKEL (reference sequence). The CDR3 region has the DNA TGTGCCAGCAGCCAAGGGACAGGGATCAACTATGGCTACACCTTC. It encodes CASSQGTGINYGYTF.

This clonotype has at least ten counts. The rearrangement links TRBV27 to TRBJ1-1; perhaps TRBD1 as D (6 bases). The CDR3 runs to 14 residues. The V end was cut by 10 bases, the J end by 6 bases, with 21 bases between. The V gene's germline CDR1 is MNHEY and CDR2 SMNVEV (reference sequence). CDR3 amino acids: CATGTRTDTSEAFF. The CDR3 region has the DNA TGTGCCACCGGAACTCGGACAGACACCTCTGAAGCTTTCTTT.

The chain recombines TRBV2 with TRBJ2-7; 10 nucleotides line up with TRBD1. The germline CDR1 and CDR2 sequences are SNHLY and FYNNEI. The CDR3 has 12 residues. V shed 6 bases, J shed 5 bases, and the junction held 1 base outside the gene matches. The DNA of the CDR3 is TGTGCCAGCAGAGACAGGGGGCACGAGCAGTACTTC. Translated: CASRDRGHEQYF.

In this sample, this clonotype turned up a few times. This chain uses TRBV5-1 with TRBJ2-2, with a possible D match to TRBD2 (5 bases). The V end lost 4 bases, the J end lost 7 bases, and 14 bases lay between the germline ends. The CDR3 extends over 14 amino acids. Per germline, CDR1 SGHRS and CDR2 YFSETQ. The CDR3 DNA sequence: TGCGCCAGCAGCCCGGGAAATGGGGTCGGGGAGCTGTTTTTT. It encodes CASSPGNGVGELFF. Complete variable domain (other parts from reference TRBV5-1 and TRBJ2-2): KAGVTQTPRYLIKTRGQQVTLSCSPISGHRSVSWYQQTPGQGLQFLFEYFSETQRNKGNFPGRFSGRQFSNSRSEMNVSTLELGDSALYLCASSPGNGVGELFFGEGSRLTVL.

With respect to this clonotype: The junction differs from germline at one of its ends, possibly a read error. This sequence joins TRBV10-3 and TRBJ1-1; 7 bases map to TRBD1. CDR1 and CDR2 (germline): ENHRY, SYGVKD. The CDR3 contains 14 residues. The CDR3 region is CAIRWVGRDSEALF. The CDR3 nucleotides are TGTGCCATCAGATGGGTCGGCCGGGACAGTGAAGCTCTCTTT.